This is a list of T cell receptor beta chains from one sample in a study of human T cells and chemical hapten exposure. Using its own MiXCR run on the RACE reads, TCRdb lists one record per CDR3 protein. The sample shows 110,000 to 150,000 distinct CDR3 sequences, about 11% of them seen only once. The specimen comprised whole blood, sampled in connection with sensitization to the hapten diphenylcyclopropenone (DPC). The receptor set was obtained from a woman aged 45-60 years with alopecia areata. Some clones in this sample may be carry-over from other donors' samples. Each CDR3 is given without its conserved first and last residue. The D gene is left open where the match is weak.

j_call d_call v_call cdr3_aa
TRBJ2-7 TRBD2 TRBV7-2 ASSYAPAGSYEQY
TRBJ1-3 . TRBV7-2 ASTSPGGSGNTIY
TRBJ2-5 TRBD1 TRBV20-1 SAREGRGLIETQY
TRBJ1-5 . TRBV6-5 ASSTLSGSSNQPQH
TRBJ2-1 TRBD2 TRBV12-3/TRBV12-4 ASSPLAGVVYNEQF
TRBJ2-2 . TRBV27 ASSFVQGNTGELF
TRBJ2-1 TRBD2 TRBV2 ASSRGLAGGYYNEQF
TRBJ2-7 TRBD1 TRBV24-1 ATATPGGEQY
TRBJ2-1 TRBD2 TRBV12-3/TRBV12-4 ASSFRLAGSYNEQF
TRBJ2-1 . TRBV28 ASSLKVNEQF
TRBJ2-7 TRBD2 TRBV30 AWSDWTSGSPYEQY
TRBJ2-5 . TRBV28 ASSILRGEETQY
TRBJ2-7 . TRBV9 ASSVVPSSYEQY
TRBJ1-6 . TRBV3-1 ASSLINSPLH
TRBJ2-7 TRBD2 TRBV28 ASSLGGSPLYEQY
TRBJ1-4 . TRBV3-1 ASSRTEKNEKLF
TRBJ2-3 TRBD1 TRBV7-2 ASSLVGTGGEFTDTQY
TRBJ2-7 . TRBV20-1 SASSPWSDSYEQY
TRBJ2-5 . TRBV29-1 SVDEGSY
TRBJ2-1 TRBD2 TRBV12-3/TRBV12-4 ASRPSGTSGAYLEQF
TRBJ1-2 . TRBV11-2 ASSLGRVSGYT
TRBJ2-2 . TRBV18 ASSPPLVGTTGELF
TRBJ2-7 . TRBV11-2 ASSPRTRYGEQY
TRBJ1-5 . TRBV20-1 SASLTTGLNQPQH
TRBJ2-5 TRBD1 TRBV7-9 ASSLGGTGPRVWTQY
TRBJ2-1 . TRBV11-3 ASSLDWGRNEQF
TRBJ1-5 . TRBV5-1 ASSPTDRLSNQPQH
TRBJ2-7 . TRBV14 ASSLGQRTTYEQY
TRBJ1-1 . TRBV12-3/TRBV12-4 ASSPSMNTEAF
TRBJ2-1 TRBD2 TRBV28 ASSLGGAGTYNEQF
TRBJ1-1 . TRBV18 ASSAGQLNTEAF
TRBJ2-7 . TRBV3-1 ASSQHYEQY
TRBJ2-3 . TRBV7-2 ASSSPRVTDTQY
TRBJ1-3 . TRBV12-3/TRBV12-4 ASSPGGVSGNTIY
TRBJ1-2 . TRBV6-1 ASSEGAGIDWDYGYT
TRBJ2-7 TRBD2 TRBV7-2 ASSLDWEGYEQY
TRBJ2-3 . TRBV12-3/TRBV12-4 ASSLNRDTQY
TRBJ2-5 TRBD2 TRBV7-2 ASSSGLAGVGETQY
TRBJ2-1 . TRBV29-1 SVANPGSVNEQF
TRBJ1-1 . TRBV20-1 SAQEGGLNTEAF
TRBJ2-2 . TRBV7-3 ASSFRSGELF
TRBJ2-7 TRBD2 TRBV6-2/TRBV6-3 ASTRRGGGTYEQY
TRBJ1-4 . TRBV27 ASSGANEKLF
TRBJ2-1 . TRBV7-2 ASSWGGTYNEQF
TRBJ2-6 . TRBV19 ASSITNSGANVLT
TRBJ2-7 TRBD2 TRBV7-6 ASSPRTSGPYEQY
TRBJ2-4 . TRBV29-1 SVHRGLAKNIQY
TRBJ2-7 TRBD1 TRBV7-2 ASSLARGRFNEQY
TRBJ2-1 TRBD2 TRBV20-1 SARDPAGGPYLEQF
TRBJ2-7 . TRBV10-3 AISDSLGVGSYEQY
TRBJ2-7 . TRBV19 ASSMEGARDEQY
TRBJ2-7 TRBD1 TRBV6-2/TRBV6-3 ASIRAGQGYEQY
TRBJ1-5 . TRBV6-4 ASSDPYSNQPQH
TRBJ2-5 TRBD2 TRBV18 ASSPGGGTQTQY
TRBJ2-2 TRBD1 TRBV6-4 ASSGGTDTGELF